This T cell receptor (beta chain) was recovered during a study of T-cell reconstitution after alpha-beta-depleted transplantation in children. Study results and caveats: Most T-cell counts and diversity one year after the transplant came from T cells that were newly produced.

The TCRbeta library incorporated unique molecular identifiers. MiXCR, applied by TCRdb to the PCR reads, yields one record per CDR3 protein. The sample carries around 580,000 distinct CDR3 sequences, more than 20% recorded once. There are a few counts of this clonotype. Its antigen remains unknown. The CDR3 runs 15 residues. Per the germline V gene, CDR1 is GTSNPN and CDR2 is SVGIG (reference sequence). The V end was cut by 2 bases, the J end by 2 bases, with 14 bases between. V and J are TRBV30 and TRBJ2-3, with D perhaps matching TRBD1 or TRBD2 (6 bases each). Sequences were derived from PBMCs, sampled before TCRalphabeta/CD19-depleted stem cell transplant. The receptor's source is a boy younger than two with Wiskott-Aldrich syndrome, due to receive a stem cell transplant. CDR3: CAWSQKGGLTDTQYF. As DNA, the CDR3 is TGTGCCTGGAGTCAGAAGGGGGGTCTCACAGATACGCAGTATTTT.